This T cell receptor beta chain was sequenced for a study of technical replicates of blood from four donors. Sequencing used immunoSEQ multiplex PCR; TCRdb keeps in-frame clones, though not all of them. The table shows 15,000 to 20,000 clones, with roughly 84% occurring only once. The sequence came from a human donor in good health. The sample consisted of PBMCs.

The CDR3 region is CASSLDERGFSYEQYF. The DNA for the CDR3 is TGTGCCAGCAGCTTAGATGAGCGGGGGTTCTCCTACGAGCAGTACTTC. The chain is built from TRBV7-9 and TRBJ2-7, with TRBD2 matching 8 bases. Germline V gives CDR1 SEHNR, CDR2 FQNEAQ (reference sequence). This CDR3 contains 16 residues. Germline trimming cut 1 base from V and 0 bases from J; bases unmatched to any gene: 5. Together with reference TRBV7-9 and TRBJ2-7, the CDR3 gives the full variable domain: DTGVSQNPRHKITKRGQNVTFRCDPISEHNRLYWYRQTLGQGPEFLTYFQNEAQLEKSRLLSDRFSAERPKGSFSTLEIQRTEQGDSAMYLCASSLDERGFSYEQYFGPGTRLTVT.